This T cell receptor (beta chain) was documented in a study of CD8 T cells in ankylosing spondylitis. Findings of the study overall: Clones tied to disease were said to be significantly enriched in matched ankylosing spondylitis synovial fluid.

The CDR3 runs 13 residues. V was trimmed by 2 bases and J by 6 bases, leaving 11 bases between them. Germline assignment: CDR1 SQVTM and CDR2 ANQGSEA. TCRdb fed the 5' RACE reads into MiXCR, producing one record per CDR3 protein. In the table there are 250,000 to 300,000 distinct CDR3 sequences, 20% of which are singletons. This clonotype was recorded many times. Its antigen is unidentified. The clonotype comes from a male donor with ankylosing spondylitis or in good health (not recorded which). The sequencing input was blood, either unsorted or a sorted T cell fraction (not recorded which). The chain links TRBV29-1 to TRBJ1-5, with a tentative D call TRBD1 (5 bases). The CDR3 sequence: CSVESGGGQPQHF. The CDR3 DNA sequence: TGCAGCGTTGAATCTGGGGGAGGTCAGCCCCAGCATTTT.